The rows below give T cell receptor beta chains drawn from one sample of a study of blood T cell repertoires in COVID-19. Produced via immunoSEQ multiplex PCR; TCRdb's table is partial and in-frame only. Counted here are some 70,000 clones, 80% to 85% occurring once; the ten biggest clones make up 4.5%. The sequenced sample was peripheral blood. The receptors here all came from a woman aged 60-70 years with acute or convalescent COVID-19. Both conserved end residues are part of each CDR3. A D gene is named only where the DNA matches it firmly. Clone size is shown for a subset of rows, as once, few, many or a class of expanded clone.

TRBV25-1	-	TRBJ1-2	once	TGTGCCAGCAGGGACCCGGGGGGCTATGGCTACACCTTC	CASRDPGGYGYTF
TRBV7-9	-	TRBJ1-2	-	TGTGCCAGCAGCTTAGAATCGACAGCCGGCTACACCTTC	CASSLESTAGYTF
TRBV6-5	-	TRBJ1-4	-	TGTGCCAGCACCTCCTTGGGGCAAGGTGAAAAACTGTTTTTT	CASTSLGQGEKLFF
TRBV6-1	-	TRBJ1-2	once	TGTGCCAGCAGTGAAGCAGTCAGTAACTATGGCTACACCTTC	CASSEAVSNYGYTF
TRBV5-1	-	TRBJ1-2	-	TGCGCCAGCAGCTTGGGGCGGCTCTATGGCTACACCTTC	CASSLGRLYGYTF
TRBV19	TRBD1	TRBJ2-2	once	TGTGCCAGTAGTGTTAGGACAGGGGGCGCGGGCACCGGGGAGCTGTTTTTT	CASSVRTGGAGTGELFF
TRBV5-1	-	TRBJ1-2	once	TGCGCCACCTCCCGGGATAGCAAAAACTATGGCTACACCTTC	CATSRDSKNYGYTF
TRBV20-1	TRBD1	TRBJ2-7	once	TGCAGTGCTAGTCCCCGGACAGGGTACTCCTACGAGCAGTACTTC	CSASPRTGYSYEQYF
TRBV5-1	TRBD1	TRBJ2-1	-	TGCGCCAGCAGCCGGGGACAGGGTGGATCCTACAATGAGCAGTTCTTC	CASSRGQGGSYNEQFF
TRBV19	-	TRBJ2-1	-	TGTGCCAGTAGTATAGGACGGTGGGGTGGCGGGAACAATGAGCAGTTCTTC	CASSIGRWGGGNNEQFF
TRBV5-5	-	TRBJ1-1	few	TGTGCCAGCAGCCTCGGGGTAGACACTGAAGCTTTCTTT	CASSLGVDTEAFF
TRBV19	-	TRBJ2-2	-	TGTGCCAGTAGTATATGGGCTAACAGGCCGAAGACCGGGGAGCTGTTTTTT	CASSIWANRPKTGELFF
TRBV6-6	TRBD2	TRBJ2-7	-	TGTGCCAGCAGGGGGACTAGCGGGGGCAGCGAGCAGTACTTC	CASRGTSGGSEQYF
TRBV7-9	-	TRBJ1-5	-	TGTGCCAGCAGCACCACACAGGGAAATCAGCCCCAGCATTTT	CASSTTQGNQPQHF
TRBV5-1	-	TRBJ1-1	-	TGCGCCAGCAGGGGGCAGGGCAACCCCTTGGTGAACACTGAAGCTTTCTTT	CASRGQGNPLVNTEAFF
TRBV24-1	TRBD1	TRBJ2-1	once	TGTGCCACCAGCCAGACAGGGTTAACCCTCTCCTACAATGAGCAGTTCTTC	CATSQTGLTLSYNEQFF
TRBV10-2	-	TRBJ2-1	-	TGCGCCAGCAGTGAAGAGGGGGGGCGCTACAATGAGCAGTTCTTC	CASSEEGGRYNEQFF
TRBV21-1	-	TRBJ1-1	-	TGTGCCAGCAGCAAAGAGAGCGTAAACACTGAAGCTTTCTTT	CASSKESVNTEAFF
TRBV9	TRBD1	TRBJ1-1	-	TGTGCCAGCAGCGTTGAGGGGTGGGGGACAGACAGAGCTTTCTTT	CASSVEGWGTDRAFF
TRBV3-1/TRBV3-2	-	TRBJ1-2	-	TGTGCCAGCAGCCACTACAGGACTACTAACTATGGCTACACCTTC	CASSHYRTTNYGYTF
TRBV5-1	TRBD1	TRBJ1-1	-	TGCGCCAGCAGCCCACAGGGGGCAAGGACTGAAGCTTTCTTT	CASSPQGARTEAFF
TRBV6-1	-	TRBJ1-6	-	TGTGCCAGCACCGCGGACCTGGGGGGGAGATCACCCCTCCACTTT	CASTADLGGRSPLHF
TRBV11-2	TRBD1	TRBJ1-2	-	TGTGCCAGCAGCTTGGACAGGGGGCATGGCTACACCTTC	CASSLDRGHGYTF
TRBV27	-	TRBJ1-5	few	TGTGCCAGCAGTTTAAACACTGCCGGGGGTCAGCCCCAGCATTTT	CASSLNTAGGQPQHF
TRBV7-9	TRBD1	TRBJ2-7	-	TGTGCCAGCAGCTCGGGCCCCGGGACAGGGGCCTACGAGCAGTACTTC	CASSSGPGTGAYEQYF
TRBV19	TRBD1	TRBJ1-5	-	TGTGCCAGTAGTAGGACAGGGGTTACTGGCAATCAGCCCCAGCATTTT	CASSRTGVTGNQPQHF
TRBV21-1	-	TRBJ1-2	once	TGTGCCAGCAGCAAAGCGCTCACGCGACAGCATAACTATGGCTACACCTTC	CASSKALTRQHNYGYTF
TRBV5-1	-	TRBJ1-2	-	TGCGCCAGCAGCTTGGAACAGCCTGGCTACACCTTC	CASSLEQPGYTF
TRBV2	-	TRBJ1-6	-	TGTGCCAGCATGGACAGCTCCTATAATTCACCCCTCCACTTT	CASMDSSYNSPLHF
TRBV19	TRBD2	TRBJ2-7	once	TGTGCCAGTAGTACCAGACTAGCTGCCGAGCAGTACTTC	CASSTRLAAEQYF
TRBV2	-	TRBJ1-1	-	TGTGCCAGCTTGTATGGGGCAGTTTCCACTGAAGCTTTCTTT	CASLYGAVSTEAFF
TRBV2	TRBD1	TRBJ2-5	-	TGTGCCACCGTGGATCGGGGACAGGGCGCACAGACCCAGTACTTC	CATVDRGQGAQTQYF
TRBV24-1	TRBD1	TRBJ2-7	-	TGTGCCACCAGTGCCGGTACAGGGGGCGACGAGCAGTACTTC	CATSAGTGGDEQYF
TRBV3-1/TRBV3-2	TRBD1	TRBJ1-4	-	TGTGCCAGCAGCCCAACCGGGACAGGGAGTGAAAAACTGTTTTTT	CASSPTGTGSEKLFF
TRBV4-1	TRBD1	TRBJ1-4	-	TGCGCCAGCAGCCAGTGGGGGACAGGGCGCGAAAAACTGTTTTTT	CASSQWGTGREKLFF
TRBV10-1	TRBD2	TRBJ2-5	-	TGCGCCAGCAGTGAGAGCGGGGGGTCGGGAGAGACCCAGTACTTC	CASSESGGSGETQYF
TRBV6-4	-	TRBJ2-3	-	TGTGCCAGCAGTGTGTTGGCAGGGGGCACAGATACGCAGTATTTT	CASSVLAGGTDTQYF
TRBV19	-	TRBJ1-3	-	TGTGCCAGTAGTATCCGGGGCTCTGGAAACACCATATATTTT	CASSIRGSGNTIYF
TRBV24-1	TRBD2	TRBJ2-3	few	TGTGCCACCAGTCCTAGCGGACTGACAGATACGCAGTATTTT	CATSPSGLTDTQYF
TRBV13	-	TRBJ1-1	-	TGTGCCAGCAGCTTGGACCGGGGAAACCTGAACACTGAAGCTTTCTTT	CASSLDRGNLNTEAFF
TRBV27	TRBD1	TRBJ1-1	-	TGTGCCAGCAGTCCCTGGGACAGGGATAGGAACACTGAAGCTTTCTTT	CASSPWDRDRNTEAFF